This T cell receptor beta chain was recorded in a study of T cell responses to AZD1222 COVID-19 vaccine. Study results and caveats: Mostly white British, mostly female donors; authors suggested clonal diversity may be underestimated. Sampled repertoires all dated from after the peak T cell response.

In the case of this clone: No antigen is known for it.

Clones were read by immunoSEQ multiplex PCR, and TCRdb kept only the in-frame ones, dropping some. The sample has 52,000 or so clones; more than 80% are singletons. V gave up 4 bases and J gave up 8 bases, with 20 bases separating them. CDR1 and CDR2 from the germline V gene are SNHLY and FYNNEI. This CDR3 spans 16 amino acids. Sequences were derived from peripheral blood, sampled on day 0 of MenACWY control vaccination. The TCR originated in an adult in good health. This sequence joins TRBV2 and TRBJ2-2; D might be TRBD1 or TRBD2, each matching 5 bases. CDR3 nucleotide sequence: TGTGCCAGCAGTGCCTCCGCGAGTCCCGGGGCAGGGGAGCTGTTTTTT. It codes for CASSASASPGAGELFF.